The next 18 T cell receptor beta chains were all read from a single sample in a study of blood T cell repertoires in COVID-19. Libraries were prepared by immunoSEQ multiplex PCR; TCRdb keeps only in-frame clonotypes and omits some of them. The table shows about 280,000 clones, with roughly 80% occurring only once. Material for sequencing was PBMCs or T cells enriched from blood (not recorded which). These receptors came from a man aged 35 to 55 who had been exposed to COVID-19.

The chain has TRBV5-1 and TRBJ2-1; 8 bases are a match to TRBD2. Germline V lookup: CDR1 SGHRS, CDR2 YFSETQ. This CDR3 is built from 15 residues. The V gene end was trimmed by 5 bases and the J gene end by 5 bases; junction bases not matched to a gene: 9. CDR3 nucleotides: TGCGCCAGCAGAGCCACCGGGAGGGGGGACAATGAGCAGTTCTTC. Its protein is CASRATGRGDNEQFF.

This clone has just one count. The chain is built from TRBV7-6 and TRBJ2-2; TRBD2 aligns across 14 bases. The ends lost 4 bases at V and 6 bases at J; junction bases unmatched: 19. The V gene's germline CDR1 is SGHVS and CDR2 FNYEAQ. This CDR3 is built from 21 residues. The chain's CDR3 is CASSSRLPGLAGVVRPGELFF. The DNA for the CDR3 is TGTGCCAGCAGCTCCCGCCTCCCGGGACTAGCGGGAGTAGTTAGGCCCGGGGAGCTGTTTTTT. The variable domain in full, completed from reference TRBV7-6 and TRBJ2-2, reads GAGVSQSPRYKVTKRGQDVALRCDPISGHVSLYWYRQALGQGPEFLTYFNYEAQQDKSGLPNDRFSAERPEGSISTLTIQRTEQRDSAMYRCASSSRLPGLAGVVRPGELFFGEGSRLTVL.

The J gene is TRBJ2-2, the V gene TRBV7-9, with a tentative D call TRBD2 (6 bases). The CDR3 loop spans 15 amino acids. CDR1 is SEHNR, CDR2 FQNEAQ, per germline (reference sequence). The germline V and J ends were trimmed by 0 bases and 8 bases, with 13 bases remaining between them. This CDR3 is CASSLALSGEGELFF. The CDR3 nucleotides are TGTGCCAGCAGCTTAGCGCTGTCGGGAGAGGGGGAGCTGTTTTTT.

The genes are TRBV27 and TRBJ2-1; D remains ambiguous. CDR1 is MNHEY, CDR2 SMNVEV, per germline (reference sequence). The CDR3 has 12 amino acids. Trimming removed 5 bases at V and 7 bases at J, with 9 bases between. CDR3 protein: CASSQTENEQFF. DNA of the CDR3: TGTGCCAGCAGTCAGACTGAAAATGAGCAGTTCTTC.

The chain recombines TRBV30 with TRBJ2-5; weak D call: TRBD1 (6 bases). With 4 bases removed from V and 3 bases from J, the gap between germline ends came to 12 bases. The CDR3 has 13 amino acids. The germline CDR1 and CDR2 sequences are GTSNPN and SVGIG (reference sequence). Here the CDR3 DNA reads TGTGCCTGGACCGGGACACGGGAAGAGACCCAGTACTTC. Amino acids: CAWTGTREETQYF. Supplemented by reference TRBV30 and TRBJ2-5, the full variable domain reads SQTIHQWPATLVQPVGSPLSLECTVEGTSNPNLYWYRQAAGRGLQLLFYSVGIGQISSEVPQNLSASRPQDRQFILSSKKLLLSDSGFYLCAWTGTREETQYFGPGTRLLVL.

This chain joins TRBV4-2 and TRBJ1-1; D call uncertain. The CDR3 spans 16 residues. CDR1 and CDR2 (germline): LGHNA, YNFKEQ. V dropped 4 bases and J dropped 0 bases, with 15 bases sitting between them. The CDR3 reads CASSPPAGRMNTEAFF. The CDR3 nucleotides are TGTGCCAGCAGCCCCCCCGCGGGCAGAATGAACACTGAAGCTTTCTTT.

The chain has TRBV4-2 and TRBJ1-2, with TRBD1 as a possible D gene (6 bases). The CDR3 is made up of 15 amino acids. Germline assignment: CDR1 LGHNA and CDR2 YNFKEQ. Trimming took 3 bases from V and 4 from J, leaving 15 bases between them. The CDR3 nucleotides are TGTGCCAGCAGCCAGACCCGACAGGCTAGCTATGGCTACACCTTC. Amino acids: CASSQTRQASYGYTF.

The chain carries TRBV5-8 and TRBJ2-2, with a tentative D call TRBD1 (7 bases). V was pared by 0 bases and J by 6 bases, with 18 bases between. This CDR3 has 17 amino acids. CDR1 is SGHTS, CDR2 YDEGEE, per germline. The CDR3 loop reads CASSLGLQGGSAGELFF. The CDR3, as DNA: TGTGCCAGCAGCTTGGGGCTGCAGGGGGGTAGCGCCGGGGAGCTGTTTTTT.

This chain links TRBV12-5 with TRBJ2-7; tentatively, D is TRBD1 (6 bases). Trimming removed 6 bases at V and 6 bases at J, with 18 bases between. Germline values: CDR1 LGHNT, CDR2 FRNRAP. CDR3 length equals 14 residues. In DNA, the CDR3 is TGTGCTAGTGGGGCCACAGGGACGGTCTCCGAGCAGTACTTC. This gives the protein CASGATGTVSEQYF.

This clone occurred once. This sequence joins TRBV27 and TRBJ2-7; D is undetermined. The V and J ends lost 4 bases and 7 bases respectively, with 11 bases between them. Germline assignment: CDR1 MNHEY and CDR2 SMNVEV (reference sequence). There are 12 residues in the CDR3. The CDR3 is CASSSPLREQYF. The CDR3, as DNA: TGTGCCAGCAGTTCTCCCTTGAGGGAGCAGTACTTC.

The chain has TRBV11-3 and TRBJ1-1; D perhaps matches TRBD1 (6 bases). Deletions cut 5 bases from V and 2 bases from J, with 12 bases between. The CDR3 has 14 amino acids. CDR1 and CDR2 from the germline V gene are SGHNT and YENEEA. The CDR3 DNA sequence: TGTGCCAGCAGCAAGGACAGCCAAAACACTGAAGCTTTCTTT. This codes for CASSKDSQNTEAFF.

J is TRBJ1-2 and V is TRBV5-5; a weak D match, TRBD1 (5 bases). This CDR3 contains 13 residues. Trimming shortened V by 2 bases and J by 4 bases, and 9 bases separated the two germline ends. Germline loops: CDR1 SGHKS, CDR2 YYEKEE (reference sequence). CDR3 protein: CASSLGEAYGYTF. The DNA of the CDR3 is TGTGCCAGCAGCTTAGGGGAAGCCTATGGCTACACCTTC.

The rearrangement links TRBV18 to TRBJ2-7; the D is unclear. V was cut by 6 bases and J by 1 base, with 16 bases left in between. The V gene's germline CDR1 is KGHSH and CDR2 LQKENI. The CDR3 length is 15 residues. The CDR3 DNA follows: TGTGCCAGCTCCCCAGAGGCTGGCACGTCCTACGAGCAGTACTTC. Translating gives CASSPEAGTSYEQYF.

The chain joins TRBV27 to TRBJ2-1; 7 nucleotides align to TRBD2. CDR1 and CDR2 (germline): MNHEY, SMNVEV (reference sequence). This CDR3 is 17 amino acids long. V lost 1 base, J lost 6 bases, and 12 bases stayed unmatched. CDR3 sequence reads: CASSLYLGPQRGNEQFF. The DNA for the CDR3 is TGTGCCAGCAGTTTATACCTTGGGCCCCAGCGGGGCAATGAGCAGTTCTTC.

The gene calls are TRBV5-1 and TRBJ1-1; maybe TRBD1 (6 bases). This CDR3 is built from 15 residues. Trimming cost V 3 bases and J 5 bases, with 17 bases left between them. Germline CDR1 reads SGHRS; CDR2 reads YFSETQ. The CDR3 coding sequence is TGCGCCAGCAGCTCTCCACAGGGAGTTGGAACTGAAGCTTTCTTT. This codes for CASSSPQGVGTEAFF.

Here the CDR3 reads CAWATRNSPLHF. The DNA for the CDR3 is TGTGCCTGGGCGACACGAAATTCACCCCTCCACTTT. The chain is built from TRBV30 and TRBJ1-6, with D unclear. CDR1 and CDR2 (germline): GTSNPN, SVGIG (reference sequence). V was shortened by 5 bases and J by 7 bases, with 9 bases between the two germline ends. The CDR3 loop spans 12 amino acids.

The chain recombines TRBV5-1 with TRBJ2-5, with 13 positions matching TRBD2. CDR1 and CDR2 from the germline V gene are SGHRS and YFSETQ. With V trimmed by 2 bases and J by 5 bases, 6 bases remained unmatched. This CDR3 has 16 residues. As DNA, the CDR3 is TGCGCCAGCAGCTTAATACCGGGACTAGCGGGGGAGACCCAGTACTTC. Translated: CASSLIPGLAGETQYF.

The J gene is TRBJ2-2, the V gene TRBV16; weak D call: TRBD2 (5 bases). The germline V gene encodes CDR1 KGHSY and CDR2 FQNENV. V shed 9 bases and J shed 2 bases, with 13 bases lying between them. This CDR3 has 14 residues. The chain's CDR3 is CASKSGSNTGELFF. The CDR3 DNA sequence: TGTGCCAGTAAATCGGGGTCAAACACCGGGGAGCTGTTTTTT.